The clone carrying this T cell receptor (beta chain) was counted a few times. The antigen is not known. Germline V lookup: CDR1 LNHDA, CDR2 SQIVND (reference sequence). This CDR3 is built from 18 residues. Trimming cost V 5 bases and J 0 bases; bases outside gene matches: 13. CD45RO/CCR7/CD25/CD127/CD95/CD27 staining was used to isolate CD4+ naive, central memory, regulatory and stem cell-like memory cells by sorting. The sample is drawn from a study of beta chain features in type 1 diabetes. Study results and caveats: Shortening of TCRB CDR3s, moderate but significant, appeared in all four CD4+ subsets of Type 1 diabetes patients.

All of the isolated RNA was reverse transcribed, so expressed TCRB transcripts were sequenced. Using immunoSEQ multiplex PCR, the repertoire was profiled, and TCRdb retains in-frame clones only, with some absent. The data hold hundreds of thousands of clones, with roughly an eighth observed a single time. The origin of this receptor is a man younger than 40 with type 1 diabetes. This chain joins TRBV19 and TRBJ2-5; 9 bases fit TRBD2. The sample taken for sequencing was naive CD4+ T cells from blood. The CDR3 region is CASSLRSGSLLDQETQYF. CDR3 coding DNA: TGTGCCAGTAGTCTTCGTAGCGGGAGCCTCCTCGACCAAGAGACCCAGTACTTC.